This TCR beta chain was obtained from a study of blood T cells in healthy people across ages. Healthy Caucasian individuals from Russia aged about 6 to 90 served as donors. This CDR3 region has 14 residues. Trimming shortened V by 4 bases and J by 13 bases, and 20 bases separated the two germline ends. Germline lookup yields CDR1 MNHEY and CDR2 SMNVEV (reference sequence). Primers used in a second PCR of about 7 to 12 cycles were a sample-barcoded 5' primer and a J-beta primer mix. Tags on each cDNA molecule came from a template-switch adaptor with 12 random nucleotides. TCRdb re-derived calls from the 5' RACE reads in MiXCR, one entry per CDR3 protein. The table lists some 1,800,000 distinct CDR3 sequences, 39% of them singletons.

This receptor was identified in a human donor in good health. Specimen: blood. The chain recombines TRBV27 with TRBJ2-4; possible D gene TRBD2, 6 bases. Here the CDR3 DNA reads TGTGCCAGCAGTTCCTCCGGGACTCTCCTAGAGCAGTACTTC. It translates to CASSSSGTLLEQYF.